This passage covers 14 T cell receptor beta chains from one sample sequenced in a study of blood T cell repertoires in COVID-19. Profiling relied on immunoSEQ multiplex PCR, and the TCRdb table lists in-frame clones only, not all of them. The table records about 140,000 clones, 84% of them present only once. Sequencing input: peripheral blood. These receptors were collected from a woman of 80 years or more in a cohort sampled during active or convalescent COVID-19.

The chain employs TRBV11-2 and TRBJ1-3; TRBD1 matches 7 bases. The J segment lost 2 bases and the V segment lost 3 bases, leaving 7 bases of the junction unmatched. Germline CDR1 reads SGHAT; CDR2 reads FQNNGV. The CDR3 has 16 amino acids. CDR3 residues: CASSFQPQGAGNTIYF. The CDR3 DNA is TGTGCCAGCAGCTTCCAGCCCCAGGGGGCTGGAAACACCATATATTTT.

This rearrangement joins TRBV7-2 to TRBJ1-2; the match to TRBD1 covers 7 bases. This CDR3 spans 14 amino acids. Germline CDR1 reads SGHTA; CDR2 reads FQGNSA. Trimming cost V 5 bases and J 4 bases; bases outside gene matches: 7. The CDR3 nucleotides are TGTGCCAGCAGCGACGTGACAGGGCCCTATGGCTACACCTTC. This codes for CASSDVTGPYGYTF.

The chain is built from TRBV6-5 and TRBJ1-3, with 8 positions matching TRBD1. Trimming removed 5 bases from V and 3 bases from J; junction bases left unmatched: 3. The CDR3 has 14 amino acids. Germline V gene lookup returns CDR1 MNHEY and CDR2 SVGAGI. The CDR3 loop is CASSTTGGGNTIYF. CDR3 in DNA: TGTGCCAGCAGTACAACAGGGGGTGGAAACACCATATATTTT.

V gene TRBV7-3 combines with J gene TRBJ1-5; 8 bases line up with TRBD1. J lost 0 bases, V lost 4 bases, and 17 bases had no gene match. This CDR3 contains 20 residues. The germline V gene encodes CDR1 SGHTA and CDR2 FQGTGA. The CDR3 coding sequence is TGTGCCAGCAGCTCTAGCAAAAGAGGTAGACAGGGGTGTAGCAATCAGCCCCAGCATTTT. Protein: CASSSSKRGRQGCSNQPQHF.

The chain joins TRBV4-1 to TRBJ2-5, with unresolved D. Trimming removed 1 base at V and 4 bases at J, with 4 bases between. The CDR3 is 12 residues long. The germline gives CDR1 MGHRA, CDR2 YSYEKL. The chain's CDR3 is CASSQVAETQYF. The CDR3 nucleotides are TGCGCCAGCAGCCAAGTGGCAGAGACCCAGTACTTC.

This rearrangement joins TRBV9 to TRBJ2-1; TRBD2 matches 11 bases. V shed 4 bases, J shed 0 bases, and the junction held 6 bases outside the gene matches. CDR1 SGDLS and CDR2 YYNGEE come from the germline V gene. The CDR3 extends over 17 amino acids. CDR3 protein: CASSYPSGGSSYNEQFF. The CDR3 bases are TGTGCCAGCAGCTACCCTAGCGGGGGGAGCTCCTACAATGAGCAGTTCTTC.

This rearrangement joins TRBV2 to TRBJ1-5, with a weak D call TRBD1 (5 bases). Deletions cut 5 bases from V and 0 bases from J, with 11 bases between. CDR3 size: 15 residues. Germline V lookup: CDR1 SNHLY, CDR2 FYNNEI. CDR3 bases: TGTGCCAGCAGTCGACAGATTCATAGCAATCAGCCCCAGCATTTT. It yields the protein CASSRQIHSNQPQHF.

The V call is TRBV3-1 (or the pseudogene TRBV3-2), the J call TRBJ1-2; D remains ambiguous. The CDR3 loop spans 13 amino acids. Germline CDR1 LGHDT, CDR2 YNNKEL (reference sequence). Trimming removed 2 bases from V and 7 bases from J, with 11 bases in between. The CDR3 sequence is CASSQSGITGYTF. In DNA, the CDR3 is TGTGCCAGCAGCCAATCCGGGATTACTGGCTACACCTTC.

This clone was found a few times. V usage is TRBV6-6 and J usage is TRBJ1-1; 10 nucleotides agree with TRBD1. CDR3 length: 14 residues. V was pared by 5 bases and J by 5 bases, with 5 bases of the junction left unmatched. Germline V gene lookup returns CDR1 MNHNY and CDR2 SVGAGI (reference sequence). The CDR3 here is CASSPRDRGTEAFF. The CDR3 region has the DNA TGTGCCAGCAGTCCCCGGGACAGGGGAACTGAAGCTTTCTTT.

This clone was counted between two and nine times. J is TRBJ1-4 and V is TRBV2, with a weak D call TRBD1 (6 bases). V gave up 5 bases and J gave up 5 bases, with 15 bases separating them. The CDR3 covers 15 residues. The germline CDR1 and CDR2 sequences are SNHLY and FYNNEI. Written as DNA, the CDR3 is TGTGCCAGCAGTCCAACACAGGGATTCAATGAAAAACTGTTTTTT. Translation gives CASSPTQGFNEKLFF.

The count of this clone is one. This chain links TRBV5-1 with TRBJ2-5; 8 nucleotides agree with TRBD2. Germline values: CDR1 SGHRS, CDR2 YFSETQ. Unmatched junction bases numbered 9, after V lost 0 bases and J lost 5 bases. The CDR3 runs to 16 residues. CDR3 DNA sequence: TGCGCCAGCAGCTTGGTTGTTAGCGGGGCAGGCGAGACCCAGTACTTC. Translated: CASSLVVSGAGETQYF.

This chain connects TRBV6-5 to TRBJ2-3; possibly TRBD1 for D (6 bases). The V and J ends lost 7 bases and 4 bases respectively, with 18 bases between them. The CDR3 extends over 15 amino acids. The germline gives CDR1 MNHEY, CDR2 SVGAGI. Here the CDR3 reads CASTRVQGSADTQYF. The CDR3 bases are TGTGCCAGCACGCGGGTACAGGGAAGCGCAGATACGCAGTATTTT.

The V and J genes are TRBV6-1 and TRBJ1-3; D gene unclear. There are 14 residues in the CDR3. With 0 bases removed from V and 8 bases from J, the gap between germline ends came to 11 bases. CDR1 is MNHNS, CDR2 SASEGT, per germline. The CDR3 protein is CASSEALGQYTIYF. The CDR3 DNA sequence: TGTGCCAGCAGTGAAGCGCTTGGGCAATACACCATATATTTT.

The chain employs TRBV18 and TRBJ2-1; the match to TRBD2 covers 10 bases. Per germline, CDR1 KGHSH and CDR2 LQKENI. The CDR3 contains 16 residues. The ends lost 0 bases at V and 7 bases at J; junction bases unmatched: 6. Here the CDR3 DNA reads TGTGCCAGCTCACCACCGACTAGCGGGCGGGTGAATGAGCAGTTCTTC. The encoded protein is CASSPPTSGRVNEQFF.